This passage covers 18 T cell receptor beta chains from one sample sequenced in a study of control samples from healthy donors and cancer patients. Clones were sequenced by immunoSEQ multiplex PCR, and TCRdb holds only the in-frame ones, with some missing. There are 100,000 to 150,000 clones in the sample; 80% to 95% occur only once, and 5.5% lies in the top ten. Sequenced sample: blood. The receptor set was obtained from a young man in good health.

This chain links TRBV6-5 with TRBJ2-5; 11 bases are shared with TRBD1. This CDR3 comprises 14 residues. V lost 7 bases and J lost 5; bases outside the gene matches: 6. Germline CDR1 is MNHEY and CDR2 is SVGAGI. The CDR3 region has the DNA TGTGCCAGCATTGGACAGGGGGCAGCGGAGACCCAGTACTTC. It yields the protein CASIGQGAAETQYF.

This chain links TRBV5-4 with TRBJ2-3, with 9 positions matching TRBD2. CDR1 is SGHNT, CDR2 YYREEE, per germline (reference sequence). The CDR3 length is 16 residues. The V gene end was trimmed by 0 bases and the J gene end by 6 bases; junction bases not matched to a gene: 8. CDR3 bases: TGTGCCAGCAGCTTGGAGGCTAGCGGGGCCTGGGATACGCAGTATTTT. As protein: CASSLEASGAWDTQYF. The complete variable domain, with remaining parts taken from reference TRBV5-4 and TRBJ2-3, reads ETGVTQSPTHLIKTRGQQVTLRCSSQSGHNTVSWYQQALGQGPQFIFQYYREEENGRGNFPPRFSGLQFPNYSSELNVNALELDDSALYLCASSLEASGAWDTQYFGPGTRLTVL.

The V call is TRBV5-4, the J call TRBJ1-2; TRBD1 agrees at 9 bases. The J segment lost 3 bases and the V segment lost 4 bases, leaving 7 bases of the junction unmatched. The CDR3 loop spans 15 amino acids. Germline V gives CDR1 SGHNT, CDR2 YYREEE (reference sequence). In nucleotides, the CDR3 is TGTGCCAGCAGCCTCCGGACAGGGGCGGACTATGGCTACACCTTC. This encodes CASSLRTGADYGYTF.

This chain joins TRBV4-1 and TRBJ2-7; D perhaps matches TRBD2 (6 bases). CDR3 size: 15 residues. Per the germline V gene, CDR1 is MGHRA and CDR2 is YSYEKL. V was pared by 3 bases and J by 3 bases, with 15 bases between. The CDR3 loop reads CASSQEGPPHYEQYF. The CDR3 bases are TGCGCCAGCAGCCAGGAGGGACCGCCACACTACGAGCAGTACTTC.

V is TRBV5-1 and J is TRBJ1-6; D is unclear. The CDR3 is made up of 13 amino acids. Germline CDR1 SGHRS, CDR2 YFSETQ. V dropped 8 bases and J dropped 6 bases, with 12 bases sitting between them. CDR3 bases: TGCGCCAGTCGGGGAGATCGTAATTCACCCCTCCACTTT. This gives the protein CASRGDRNSPLHF.

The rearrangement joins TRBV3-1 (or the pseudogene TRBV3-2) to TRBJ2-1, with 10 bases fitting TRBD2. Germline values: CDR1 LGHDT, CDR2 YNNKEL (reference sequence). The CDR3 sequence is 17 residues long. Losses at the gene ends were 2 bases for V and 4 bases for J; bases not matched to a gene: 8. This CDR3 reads CASSQRPLAGAYNEQFF. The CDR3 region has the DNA TGTGCCAGCAGCCAAAGACCCCTAGCGGGGGCTTACAATGAGCAGTTCTTC.

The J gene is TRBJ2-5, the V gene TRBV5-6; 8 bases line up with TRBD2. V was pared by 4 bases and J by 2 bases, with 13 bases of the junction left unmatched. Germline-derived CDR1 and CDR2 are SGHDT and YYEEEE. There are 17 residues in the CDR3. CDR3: CASSRRRASGLQETQYF. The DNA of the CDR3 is TGTGCCAGCAGCCGTCGTCGAGCTAGCGGGTTACAAGAGACCCAGTACTTC.

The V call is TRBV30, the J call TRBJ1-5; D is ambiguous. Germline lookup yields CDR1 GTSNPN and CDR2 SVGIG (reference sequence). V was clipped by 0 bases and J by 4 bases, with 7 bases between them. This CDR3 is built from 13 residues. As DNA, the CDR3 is TGTGCCTGGAGTGTTTCCCAAAATCAGCCCCAGCATTTT. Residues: CAWSVSQNQPQHF.

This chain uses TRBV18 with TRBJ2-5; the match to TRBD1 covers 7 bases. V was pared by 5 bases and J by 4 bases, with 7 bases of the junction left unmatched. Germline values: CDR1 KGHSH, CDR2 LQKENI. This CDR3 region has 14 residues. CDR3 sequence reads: CASSIRDRVETQYF. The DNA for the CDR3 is TGTGCCAGCTCAATCCGGGACAGAGTAGAGACCCAGTACTTC. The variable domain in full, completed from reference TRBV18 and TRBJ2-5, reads NAGVMQNPRHLVRRRGQEARLRCSPMKGHSHVYWYRQLPEEGLKFMVYLQKENIIDESGMPKERFSAEFPKEGPSILRIQQVVRGDSAAYFCASSIRDRVETQYFGPGTRLLVL.

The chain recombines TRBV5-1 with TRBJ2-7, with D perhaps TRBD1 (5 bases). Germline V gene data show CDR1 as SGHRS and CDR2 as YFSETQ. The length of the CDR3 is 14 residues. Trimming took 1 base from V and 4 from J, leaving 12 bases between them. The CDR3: CASSLNGARYEQYF. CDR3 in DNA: TGCGCCAGCAGCTTGAATGGGGCGCGGTACGAGCAGTACTTC.

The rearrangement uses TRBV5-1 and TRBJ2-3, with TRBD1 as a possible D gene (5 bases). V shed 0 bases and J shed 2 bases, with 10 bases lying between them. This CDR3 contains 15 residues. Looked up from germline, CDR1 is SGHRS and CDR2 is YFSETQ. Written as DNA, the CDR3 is TGCGCCAGCAGCTTGGGTGGGGCCTTCACAGATACGCAGTATTTT. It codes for CASSLGGAFTDTQYF. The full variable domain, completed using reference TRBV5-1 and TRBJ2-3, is KAGVTQTPRYLIKTRGQQVTLSCSPISGHRSVSWYQQTPGQGLQFLFEYFSETQRNKGNFPGRFSGRQFSNSRSEMNVSTLELGDSALYLCASSLGGAFTDTQYFGPGTRLTVL.

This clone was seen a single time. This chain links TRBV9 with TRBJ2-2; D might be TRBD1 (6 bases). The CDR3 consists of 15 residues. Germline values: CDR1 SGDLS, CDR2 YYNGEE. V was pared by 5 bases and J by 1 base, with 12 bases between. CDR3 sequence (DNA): TGTGCCAGCAGACGTCAACAGGGGAACACCGGGGAGCTGTTTTTT. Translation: CASRRQQGNTGELFF.

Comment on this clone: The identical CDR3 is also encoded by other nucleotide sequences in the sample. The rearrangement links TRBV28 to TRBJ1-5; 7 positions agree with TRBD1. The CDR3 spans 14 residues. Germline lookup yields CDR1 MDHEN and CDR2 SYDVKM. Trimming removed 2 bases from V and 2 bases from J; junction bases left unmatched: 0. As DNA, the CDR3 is TGTGCCAGCAGTTTAGGACAGGGCAATCAGCCCCAGCATTTT. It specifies CASSLGQGNQPQHF. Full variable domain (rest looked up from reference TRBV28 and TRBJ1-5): DVKVTQSSRYLVKRTGEKVFLECVQDMDHENMFWYRQDPGLGLRLIYFSYDVKMKEKGDIPEGYSVSREKKERFSLILESASTNQTSMYLCASSLGQGNQPQHFGDGTRLSIL.

CDR3 DNA: TGTGCCAGCAGTTTATCGCAGGGCCGCAATCAGCCCCAGCATTTT. This codes for CASSLSQGRNQPQHF. This chain joins TRBV27 and TRBJ1-5, with D perhaps TRBD1 (5 bases). V dropped 0 bases and J dropped 2 bases, with 8 bases sitting between them. The CDR3 is 15 amino acids. Germline V gene data show CDR1 as MNHEY and CDR2 as SMNVEV (reference sequence).

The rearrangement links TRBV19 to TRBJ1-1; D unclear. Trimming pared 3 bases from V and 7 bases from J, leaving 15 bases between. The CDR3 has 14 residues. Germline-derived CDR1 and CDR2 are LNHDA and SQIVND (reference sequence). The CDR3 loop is CASSILDPPDEAFF. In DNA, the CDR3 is TGTGCCAGTAGTATTTTGGATCCGCCAGATGAAGCTTTCTTT.

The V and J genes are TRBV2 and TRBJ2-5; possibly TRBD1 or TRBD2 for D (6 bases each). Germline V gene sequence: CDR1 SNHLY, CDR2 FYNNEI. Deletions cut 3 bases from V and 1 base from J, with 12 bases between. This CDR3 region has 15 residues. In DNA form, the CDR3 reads TGTGCCAGCAGTGAGCGGGGACAAAGCCAAGAGACCCAGTACTTC. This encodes CASSERGQSQETQYF.

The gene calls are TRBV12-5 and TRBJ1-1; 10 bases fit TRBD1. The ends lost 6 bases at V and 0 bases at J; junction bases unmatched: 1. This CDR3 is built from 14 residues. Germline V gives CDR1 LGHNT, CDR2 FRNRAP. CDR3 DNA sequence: TGTGCTAGTGGGGGACAGGGGATGAACACTGAAGCTTTCTTT. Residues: CASGGQGMNTEAFF.

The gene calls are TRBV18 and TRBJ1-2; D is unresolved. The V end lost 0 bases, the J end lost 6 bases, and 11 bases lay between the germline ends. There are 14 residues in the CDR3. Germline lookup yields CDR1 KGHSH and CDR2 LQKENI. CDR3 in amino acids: CASSPPSVDHGYTF. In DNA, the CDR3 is TGTGCCAGCTCACCACCGTCAGTGGACCATGGCTACACCTTC.